This T cell receptor (beta chain) appears in the sequencing data of a study of blood T cell repertoires in COVID-19. Study overall: Samples of COVID-19 (acute and convalescent) were obtained from the United States, Italy and Spain.

Methods used by the authors: Nucleated cell counts were estimated from reference gene primer amplification. This table comes from immunoSEQ multiplex PCR, and its TCRdb copy is limited to in-frame clones, with some not included. The D gene and trimming were derived from the DNA, and the V and J assignments and clone size from that table. The data show fewer than 60,000 clones, around 87% seen once. CDR1 and CDR2 (germline): SGDLS, YYNGEE. Trimming stripped 4 bases from V and 6 bases from J, with 14 bases between. This CDR3 is built from 13 residues. Specimen: peripheral blood. The genes are TRBV9 and TRBJ2-7; D may be TRBD2 (5 bases). The TCR was taken from a woman between 55 and 75 years old with COVID-19, enrolled during active disease. The CDR3 nucleotides are TGTGCCAGCAGCCTACACGGAGGTTTCGAGCAGTACTTC. This sequence encodes CASSLHGGFEQYF.